The TCR beta chain described here comes from a study of cytomegalovirus exposure and HLA in healthy donors. Concerning this clone itself: Its target is unknown.

Study conclusions and caveats: TCR beta sequences reportedly predicted most subjects' HLA-A and HLA-B alleles accurately. The likely origin of a cluster of highly shared sequence variants was a sequencing artifact. A later analysis found that most CMV-associated TCR beta chains appeared HLA-restricted.

CDR1 and CDR2 (germline): SGHTA, FQGTGA. The CDR3 runs 14 residues. V gave up 3 bases and J gave up 6 bases, with 14 bases separating them. With 60 Vbeta and 13 Jbeta primers, the PCR was carried out. Profiled with immunoSEQ multiplex PCR; TCRdb holds only in-frame clones, not every one. The profile shows approximately 70,000 clones, around 81% of them singletons. This sequence originates from a man in his forties or fifties in good health and CMV-seronegative. Specimen: PBMCs. This chain joins TRBV7-3 and TRBJ2-5; D ambiguous. The CDR3 protein is CASSLMSSEKTQYF. The CDR3 bases are TGTGCCAGCAGCTTGATGTCTTCTGAGAAGACCCAGTACTTC.